A selection of T cell receptor beta chains follows, all from one sample in a study of shared clonotypes between healthy human individuals. This table comes from immunoSEQ multiplex PCR, and its TCRdb copy is limited to in-frame clones, with some not included. In the table there are 850,000 to 1,200,000 clones, 65% to 75% of which are singletons. The specimen was memory CD4+ T cells sorted from blood. The receptors come from a man aged 18 to 35 in good health. Both conserved end residues are part of each CDR3. The order of the fields is D gene, clone size, V gene, J gene, CDR3 protein, CDR3 DNA. A D gene is named only where the DNA matches it firmly. Some rows mark clone size as missing; the rest say once, few, many or name a class of expanded clone.

>.|.|TRBV28|TRBJ2-7
CASSRDRDGYEQYF
TGTGCCAGCAGCAGAGACCGGGACGGCTACGAGCAGTACTTC
>TRBD1|once|TRBV18|TRBJ1-6
CASSRDRDNSPLHF
TGTGCCAGCTCAAGGGACAGAGATAATTCACCCCTCCACTTT
>.|.|TRBV6-5|TRBJ2-3
CASSSPTGTTDTQYF
TGTGCCAGCAGTTCTCCGACTGGTACCACAGATACGCAGTATTTT
>TRBD1|.|TRBV27|TRBJ1-2
CASSSLRKGAWGYTF
TGTGCCAGCAGTAGTTTACGGAAGGGGGCCTGGGGCTACACCTTC
>.|.|TRBV18|TRBJ1-6
CASSPVDFNSPLHF
TGTGCCAGCTCACCGGTAGATTTCAATTCACCCCTCCACTTT
>TRBD2|.|TRBV7-2|TRBJ2-3
CASSSGLAGAADTQYF
TGTGCCAGCAGCTCGGGACTAGCGGGGGCAGCAGATACGCAGTATTTT
>TRBD2|.|TRBV5-1|TRBJ2-7
CASSFGTSGRSSPLEQYF
TGCGCCAGCAGCTTTGGGACTAGCGGGAGATCTTCCCCTCTCGAGCAGTACTTC
>.|.|TRBV7-9|TRBJ1-1
CASSRGTSEAFF
TGTGCCAGCAGCCGTGGGACTTCTGAAGCTTTCTTT
>.|.|TRBV5-1|TRBJ2-7
CASSWGWVRSYEQYF
TGCGCCAGCAGCTGGGGCTGGGTCCGCTCCTACGAGCAGTACTTC
>TRBD2|.|TRBV11-2|TRBJ2-2
CASSTNERGLAGDTGELFF
TGTGCCAGCAGCACAAATGAAAGGGGACTAGCGGGAGACACCGGGGAGCTGTTTTTT
>.|.|TRBV2|TRBJ2-2
CASSAGGNTGELFF
TGTGCCAGCAGTGCCGGGGGGAACACCGGGGAGCTGTTTTTT
>.|few|TRBV19|TRBJ1-2
CASSIPGTVLYGYTF
TGTGCCAGTAGTATCCCGGGTACAGTACTCTATGGCTACACCTTC
>.|.|TRBV28|TRBJ1-2
CASSYSNVGNYGYTF
TGTGCCAGCAGTTACTCTAACGTGGGGAACTATGGCTACACCTTC
>.|.|TRBV7-9|TRBJ1-6
CASSPSGGGNPKDF
TGTGCCAGCAGCCCAAGTGGTGGCGGGAATCCAAAGGACTTT
>TRBD2|few|TRBV4-3|TRBJ2-1
CASSQDLRLAGAFEQFF
TGCGCCAGCAGCCAAGATCTAAGGCTAGCGGGAGCATTTGAGCAGTTCTTC
>TRBD1|few|TRBV5-6|TRBJ2-7
CASILSRQGPYEQYF
TGTGCCAGCATCCTAAGTAGACAGGGGCCCTACGAGCAGTACTTC
>.|.|TRBV5-4|TRBJ2-1
CASSQDGASRGEQFF
TGTGCCAGCAGCCAAGACGGAGCTAGCCGAGGGGAGCAGTTCTTC
>.|.|TRBV7-2|TRBJ2-2
CASSLDRNTGELFF
TGTGCCAGCAGCTTAGACCGGAACACCGGGGAGCTGTTTTTT
>.|.|TRBV4-1|TRBJ1-6
CASSPSPLWGSPLHF
TGCGCCAGCAGCCCGTCACCCCTTTGGGGCTCACCCCTCCACTTT
>.|.|TRBV6-1|TRBJ2-3
CASRANTDTQYF
TGTGCCAGCAGGGCTAACACAGATACGCAGTATTTT
>.|.|TRBV10-3|TRBJ1-6
CAVNRDPNSPLHF
TGTGCCGTAAACCGGGATCCTAATTCACCCCTCCACTTT
>.|few|TRBV18|TRBJ1-4
CASSSQGSGEKLFF
TGTGCCAGCTCATCGCAGGGCTCGGGTGAAAAACTGTTTTTT
>.|.|TRBV10-2|TRBJ1-2
CASTYRVDYGYTF
TGCGCCAGCACCTACAGGGTCGACTATGGCTACACCTTC
>.|.|TRBV19|TRBJ1-2
CASSKTDYGYTF
TGTGCCAGTAGTAAGACGGACTATGGCTACACCTTC
>TRBD2|.|TRBV7-2|TRBJ2-1
CASSGTSGRVGEQFF
TGTGCCAGCAGCGGGACTAGCGGGAGGGTTGGTGAGCAGTTCTTC
>.|few|TRBV30|TRBJ2-3
CAWSVGDMTDTQYF
TGTGCCTGGAGTGTTGGGGATATGACAGATACGCAGTATTTT
>TRBD2|.|TRBV5-6|TRBJ2-5
CASSPGLANQETQYF
TGTGCCAGCAGCCCGGGACTAGCTAACCAAGAGACCCAGTACTTC
>TRBD2|.|TRBV5-1|TRBJ2-7
CASSLLGGTYEQYF
TGCGCCAGCAGCTTGCTCGGGGGGACCTACGAGCAGTACTTC
>.|.|TRBV6-4|TRBJ2-7
CASSAQGGSHEQYF
TGTGCCAGCAGTGCACAGGGGGGGAGCCACGAGCAGTACTTC
>.|once|TRBV6-1|TRBJ1-5
CASSVTYSNQPQHF
TGTGCCAGCAGTGTTACTTATAGCAATCAGCCCCAGCATTTT
>TRBD1|many|TRBV29-1|TRBJ1-1
CSVGQGNTEAFF
TGCAGCGTGGGACAGGGGAACACTGAAGCTTTCTTT
>.|.|TRBV7-2|TRBJ2-1
CASSPAVSSYNEQFF
TGTGCCAGCAGCCCAGCGGTGAGCTCCTACAATGAGCAGTTCTTC
>TRBD2|few|TRBV18|TRBJ2-1
CASSPSTSGRAGEQFF
TGTGCCAGCTCACCCTCTACTAGCGGGAGGGCCGGGGAGCAGTTCTTC
>TRBD1|many|TRBV14|TRBJ1-2
CASSGQGVGYGYTF
TGTGCCAGCAGCGGACAGGGCGTAGGCTATGGCTACACCTTC
>.|.|TRBV5-5|TRBJ1-1
CASSPQGWEAFF
TGTGCCAGCAGCCCACAGGGTTGGGAAGCTTTCTTT
>TRBD2|.|TRBV5-4|TRBJ2-3
CASSLGLAGSTDTQYF
TGTGCCAGCAGCTTGGGCCTAGCGGGGAGCACAGATACGCAGTATTTT
>TRBD2|.|TRBV7-6|TRBJ2-3
CASSLTGGPLTDTQYF
TGTGCCAGCAGCTTGACGGGAGGGCCCTTAACAGATACGCAGTATTTT
>.|.|TRBV15|TRBJ1-5
CATSRGPQPQHF
TGTGCCACCAGCAGAGGCCCCCAGCCCCAGCATTTT
>TRBD1|.|TRBV14|TRBJ1-1
CASSQQGAGTEAFF
TGTGCCAGCAGCCAACAGGGGGCAGGTACTGAAGCTTTCTTT
>TRBD2|.|TRBV11-2|TRBJ2-4
CASSLEPLAANIQYF
TGTGCCAGCAGCTTAGAACCACTAGCGGCAAACATTCAGTACTTC
>.|.|TRBV5-1|TRBJ2-1
CASSLAGPTEQFF
TGCGCCAGCAGCTTGGCCGGGCCTACTGAGCAGTTCTTC
>.|.|TRBV19|TRBJ1-2
CASRPSTLDSPRYTF
TGTGCCAGTAGACCATCGACCCTTGATTCTCCCCGATACACCTTC
>.|.|TRBV19|TRBJ2-1
CASKRQTGPNEQFF
TGTGCCAGTAAACGACAGACCGGTCCCAATGAGCAGTTCTTC
>TRBD1|.|TRBV2|TRBJ2-5
CASGPGQKNQETQYF
TGTGCCAGTGGGCCGGGACAGAAGAACCAAGAGACCCAGTACTTC
>.|.|TRBV6-1|TRBJ1-4
CASSEIGSATNEKLFF
TGTGCCAGCAGTGAGATAGGGAGTGCAACTAATGAAAAACTGTTTTTT
>.|.|TRBV25-1|TRBJ2-1
CASSPRSPGNEQFF
TGTGCCAGCAGCCCGCGGTCTCCCGGGAATGAGCAGTTCTTC
>.|.|TRBV5-4|TRBJ2-4
CASSLEGGPKNIQYF
TGTGCCAGCAGCTTGGAAGGGGGGCCCAAAAACATTCAGTACTTC
>TRBD1|.|TRBV5-1|TRBJ1-2
CASSTTGSANYGYTF
TGCGCCAGCAGCACGACAGGGTCAGCTAACTATGGCTACACCTTC
>TRBD2|.|TRBV7-8|TRBJ2-7
CASSLWGGFNPGEQYF
TGTGCCAGCAGCTTATGGGGGGGGTTCAACCCGGGCGAGCAGTACTTC
>TRBD2|.|TRBV6-6|TRBJ2-1
CASGVLAGTNEQFF
TGTGCCAGCGGGGTACTAGCGGGAACCAATGAGCAGTTCTTC